The 10 T cell receptor beta chains reported below all come from one sample, sequenced in a study of blood T cell repertoires in COVID-19. Some clones are missing from TCRdb's copy, which holds only in-frame ones; the method was immunoSEQ multiplex PCR. The table lists approximately 280,000 clones, 80% to 90% of them singletons. Sequenced: peripheral blood. The receptors come from a woman aged 70-85 years with acute or convalescent COVID-19.

J is TRBJ2-2 and V is TRBV11-3; TRBD1 matches 11 bases. V shed 5 bases and J 3 bases; nucleotides not matched to a gene: 5. The CDR3 has 16 amino acids. Germline loops: CDR1 SGHNT, CDR2 YENEEA. CDR3 protein: CASSPGTGGHTGELFF. In nucleotides, the CDR3 is TGTGCCAGCAGCCCGGGGACAGGGGGTCACACCGGGGAGCTGTTTTTT.

V and J are TRBV7-9 and TRBJ2-7, with a weak D call TRBD2 (5 bases). Per germline, CDR1 SEHNR and CDR2 FQNEAQ (reference sequence). The V gene lost 5 bases and the J gene lost 3 bases, with 14 bases spanning the gap. The CDR3 runs 14 residues. The CDR3 nucleotides are TGTGCCAGCAGCCCGTCGGGGAACGGCTACGAGCAGTACTTC. It translates to CASSPSGNGYEQYF.

The rearrangement uses TRBV5-1 and TRBJ1-1; D ambiguous. CDR3 length: 17 residues. V gave up 0 bases and J gave up 0 bases, with 15 bases separating them. Germline V gene sequence: CDR1 SGHRS, CDR2 YFSETQ. Written as DNA, the CDR3 is TGCGCCAGCAGCTTGGCCGGAGCGGTTGGGATGAACACTGAAGCTTTCTTT. Translation: CASSLAGAVGMNTEAFF. The full variable domain, in which reference TRBV5-1 and TRBJ1-1 provide the parts outside the CDR3, is KAGVTQTPRYLIKTRGQQVTLSCSPISGHRSVSWYQQTPGQGLQFLFEYFSETQRNKGNFPGRFSGRQFSNSRSEMNVSTLELGDSALYLCASSLAGAVGMNTEAFFGQGTRLTVV.

V usage is TRBV19 and J usage is TRBJ1-5; no firm D call. The germline gives CDR1 LNHDA, CDR2 SQIVND (reference sequence). The CDR3 is 14 residues long. Trimming shortened V by 4 bases and J by 3 bases, and 10 bases separated the two germline ends. CDR3 nucleotide sequence: TGTGCCAGTAGTAGACTGGAATTCAATCAGCCCCAGCATTTT. Translating it yields CASSRLEFNQPQHF.

The chain employs TRBV6-6 and TRBJ2-7; D remains unclear. The CDR3 covers 15 residues. CDR1 MNHNY and CDR2 SVGAGI come from the germline V gene (reference sequence). The germline V and J ends were trimmed by 4 bases and 7 bases, with 20 bases remaining between them. DNA of the CDR3: TGTGCCAGCAGTTCCCCAAAAGACCCAACGAGGGAGCAGTACTTC. This codes for CASSSPKDPTREQYF.

CDR3 bases: TGTGCCAGCAGTTTGGCCCGGGGGGAGACCCAGTACTTC. This gives the protein CASSLARGETQYF. The chain uses TRBV6-5 and TRBJ2-5; D perhaps matches TRBD2 (6 bases). The germline V and J ends were trimmed by 4 bases and 5 bases, with 11 bases remaining between them. The CDR3 spans 13 residues. CDR1 and CDR2 (germline): MNHEY, SVGAGI.

The V gene is TRBV18, the J gene TRBJ1-1; D possibly corresponds to TRBD1 (5 bases). This CDR3 has 11 amino acids. The germline V gene encodes CDR1 KGHSH and CDR2 LQKENI. The V end lost 9 bases, the J end lost 2 bases, and 7 bases lay between the germline ends. CDR3: CASQGNTEAFF. The CDR3 DNA follows: TGTGCCAGTCAGGGTAACACTGAAGCTTTCTTT. The full variable domain, completed using reference TRBV18 and TRBJ1-1, is NAGVMQNPRHLVRRRGQEARLRCSPMKGHSHVYWYRQLPEEGLKFMVYLQKENIIDESGMPKERFSAEFPKEGPSILRIQQVVRGDSAAYFCASQGNTEAFFGQGTRLTVV.

The V call is TRBV15, the J call TRBJ2-1, with D possibly TRBD1 on 7 matching bases. Per the germline V gene, CDR1 is LNHNV and CDR2 is YYDKDF (reference sequence). Trimming removed 0 bases at V and 6 bases at J, with 15 bases between. This CDR3 comprises 16 residues. The CDR3 here is CATSRDSGGHLNEQFF. CDR3 in DNA: TGTGCCACCAGCAGAGATTCAGGGGGGCACCTCAATGAGCAGTTCTTC.

CDR3 bases: TGTGCCATCAGTGAGTCGCAAGTCCCCTCGGACAGTCTTAACTATGGCTACACCTTC. Translated, it gives CAISESQVPSDSLNYGYTF. This chain uses TRBV10-3 with TRBJ1-2; D may be TRBD1 (6 bases). V shed 0 bases and J shed 1 base, with 21 bases lying between them. Germline V CDR1 and CDR2: ENHRY, SYGVKD. This CDR3 is 19 amino acids long.

This clone has a handful of counts. The chain links TRBV3-1 (or the pseudogene TRBV3-2) to TRBJ1-6; D gene unclear. Germline V gene lookup returns CDR1 LGHDT and CDR2 YNNKEL (reference sequence). This CDR3 has 14 amino acids. The ends were cut back, 7 bases at V and 8 bases at J, with 15 bases in the middle. The chain's CDR3 is CASTAGPGDSPLHF. The DNA of the CDR3 is TGTGCCAGCACCGCGGGCCCCGGGGATTCACCCCTCCACTTT.